This T cell receptor beta chain was documented in a study of cytomegalovirus exposure and HLA in healthy donors. Study results and limitations: Immune exposure information comprised only CMV serostatus.

With regard to this clone: What it binds is not known.

Amplification used 60 Vbeta primers and 13 Jbeta primers. TCRdb keeps only in-frame clones here, not all; method: immunoSEQ multiplex PCR. The listing records 120,000 to 150,000 clones. Sequencing was carried out using PBMCs. The receptor was derived from a middle-aged man in good health and CMV-seronegative.

CDR3 residues: CASSPRTVNYGYTF. The DNA for the CDR3 is TGTGCCAGCAGCCCCCGAACAGTTAACTATGGCTACACCTTC. The rearrangement joins TRBV7-2 to TRBJ1-2, with no clear D. The CDR3 loop spans 14 amino acids. V gave up 5 bases and J gave up 1 base, with 11 bases separating them. Germline CDR1 SGHTA, CDR2 FQGNSA.